The present T cell receptor beta chain was sequenced within a study of cytomegalovirus exposure and HLA in healthy donors (dated by TCRdb to about 2017). Describing the broader study: In an earlier analysis of about 560 of the donors, around 290 Gb of sequence data and about 110 million unique TCR beta sequences from 150 million to 200 million T cells were reported. Using immunosequencing, the study profiled T cell repertoires from around 680 subjects and related those repertoires to cytomegalovirus serostatus. Roughly 5 DR-DQ haplotypes were treated as single units for association and clustering because of strong linkage in the cohort. HLA typing included class I and class II loci at four-digit resolution. In a later analysis, previously published TCR beta repertoires from 670 or so donors were re-analyzed and high-resolution HLA genotyping was added so that TCR occurrence patterns could be studied. Donor age, sex, ethnicity and CMV serostatus were compiled alongside the repertoire data. High-throughput TCR immunosequencing, statistical association of individual TCRs with disease status, and machine learning were combined to predict cytomegalovirus infection status. A separate validation cohort of roughly 130 different subjects was used in addition to the 666-subject first cohort. All discovery cohort repertoires had been generated using a single sequencing platform. To decide whether each TCR beta V gene segment behaved as functional or pseudogenic, an earlier analysis of fewer than 750 of the donors relied on high-throughput TCR beta sequencing. An early release covering approximately 600 HLA-typed donors comprised roughly 300 gigabases of sequencing data and 65 million to 100 million unique TCR sequences. Typing coverage differed by locus: A, B, C, DRB1 and DQB1 were typed in roughly 620-630 donors, DQA1 in about 550, DPA1 in around 610, and DPB1 in roughly 470. A later genetic analysis took genome-wide SNP genotypes for 398 of the 666 donors and used that subset as a discovery cohort. The study was designed to test whether signatures of past pathogen exposure could be identified by cataloging public T cell receptors. On average, roughly 250,000 unique TCR beta nucleotide sequences were sequenced per donor among about 400 genotyped donors of the cohort, with around 19% of those sequences being non-productive. Among the roughly 400 genotyped donors, around 81% belonged to the genetic ancestry cluster associated with self-reported Caucasian donors. Rather than using new phenotypic data, the later analysis identified candidate immune exposures from TCR beta sequences and from how often those sequences occurred across donors.

The cohort consisted of 670 or so healthy bone marrow donors. All cohort members were sampled while nominally healthy, although unrecorded immune exposures were likely present. The donor tested CMV seronegative, placing the donor among the 300 to 400 seronegative members of the cohort. Every donor gave a peripheral blood sample, and the peripheral blood mononuclear cells from that sample were used for TCR beta sequencing. The Qiagen DNeasy Blood Extraction Kit was used to extract genomic DNA from the blood cell samples. A note on this clone: What this receptor recognizes is not known. No base qualities exist here, and no much larger clone lies one base off it.

The germline V gene supplies CDR1 MNHEY and CDR2 SVGAGI. Including the terminal cysteine and phenylalanine, the CDR3 comprises 13 residues. The DNA shown is the 39-base CDR3, in frame from base 1. V sheds 5 bases and J sheds 8 bases, leaving 12 bases between their ends. What the authors observed across the whole study: The 87-base-pair reads could not distinguish some IMGT-functional V segments, including TRBV6-2 and TRBV6-3, so those segments were excluded. Broadly in line with IMGT annotations, most TCR beta V segments showed up in productive rearrangements about 90% or about 30% of the time in an earlier analysis of 587 of the donors. Cytomegalovirus status was reported to be diagnosed by the classifier with high specificity and sensitivity in both the original and validation cohorts. The cohort was sequenced for TCR beta chains only, and without alpha or paired-chain data the features that could be detected were limited. Three of the identified cytomegalovirus-associated TCR beta chains were confirmed in vitro to be specific for cytomegalovirus antigens. It was suggested by the authors that the approach could potentially be generalized to other disease states and immunological phenotypes. An association between a missense DCLRE1C variant and V-gene and J-gene trimming of TCR beta chains was found in a later genetic analysis and replicated in an independent cohort. Correlated functional status among segregating V segments might be attributable to linkage disequilibrium, but an unknown experimental factor could not be ruled out. Presence/absence analyses assumed roughly uniform sequencing depth across donors, an assumption that may not hold. Most TCR sequences were observed very rarely across donors, whereas some public TCRs were present in many individuals. A cluster of highly shared sequence variants was judged likely to represent a technical artifact of the sequencing pipeline. Compared with equally common non-associated chains, HLA-associated TCR beta chains in a later analysis were more clonally expanded and had lower generation probabilities. The study listed 164 TCR beta chains as associated with cytomegalovirus. Because HLA typing was unavailable for some donors at each locus, only the typed subset was used in association tests. According to a later analysis, most CMV-associated TCR beta chains appeared to be HLA-restricted, and the HLA associations seemed to be driven largely by CMV exposure. According to a later genetic analysis, donors in an Asian-associated ancestry cluster had fewer N-insertions in productive TCRs than the approximately 610-donor mean. According to a later analysis, TCR association rates differed among HLA loci, with DRB1 alleles showing the most associated TCRs and HLA-C alleles showing the fewest. Strong co-occurrence of HLA alleles, especially DR and DQ, made assigning TCR associations to individual alleles difficult. CMV serostatus was the only immune exposure information available for the cohort. A further reported finding was that TCR beta sequences accurately predicted the HLA-A and HLA-B alleles for most subjects in the first cohort. In a later analysis, 15,000 to 20,000 TCR beta sequences were associated with specific HLA alleles at a false discovery rate of 0.05. About 17 rarely observed V segments, including chromosome 9 orphons, were excluded from the earlier analysis of about 500 of the donors because counts were too low. Several of the top co-occurrence clusters appeared to be linked to parvovirus B19, influenza, CMV and Epstein-Barr virus, according to a later analysis.

Receptors were amplified or captured by the immunoSEQ multiplex PCR assay. For the multiplex PCR, a mixture combining 60 forward primers for TCR Vbeta segments and 13 reverse primers for TCR Jbeta segments was used. The CDR3 region of rearranged TCR beta genes was amplified from genomic DNA by a multiplex PCR assay. The Illumina HiSeq System was used to sequence the amplified TCR beta libraries as 87-base-pair reads. As for the authors' bioinformatics: In a later analysis, around 80 million unique TCR beta chains were counted across the roughly 670 repertoires, and around 11 million of these chains were shared by at least two donors. A nearest-neighbor algorithm error-corrected the raw reads and collapsed the reads into unique sequences, merging closely related sequences to remove PCR and sequencing errors. Alignment of CDR3 sequences to IMGT reference sequences was used to assign V, D and J gene segments. Each retained sequence needed at least a six-nucleotide match to both a V gene segment and a J gene segment. A rearrangement counted as productive if the CDR3 had no stop codons and remained in frame with V and J, and every other rearrangement counted as non-productive. CDR3 was defined according to IMGT convention as the region running from the second conserved V-encoded cysteine to the conserved J-encoded phenylalanine. In an earlier analysis of around 640 of the donors, sequences lacking an unambiguous match to a single V gene segment were excluded. An earlier analysis of some 500 of the donors classified V segments as functional when productive rearrangements were above 56.7% and as segregating when the standard deviation between donors was above 5%. To diagnose cytomegalovirus status from the catalog of TCR beta chain sequences, a statistical classification framework was built. In a later analysis, TCR nucleotide sequences were compared against IMGT/GENE-DB human TR gene sequences so that V and J genes could be assigned. A later analysis assigned CDR3 sequences and most-parsimonious VDJ recombination scenarios with the TCRdist pipeline. A later analysis defined each TCR beta chain by its CDR3 amino acid sequence plus V-gene family, and excluded reads lacking a unique V-gene family. To address suspected cross-contamination and a sequencing artifact, a later analysis removed a few hundred highly shared, low-generation-probability nucleotide sequences. A later analysis calculated a clonal expansion index for each public chain from normalized within-repertoire ranks of inferred template counts. A later analysis computed generation probabilities with a VDJ recombination model fitted to out-of-frame rearrangements, and checked the results against IGoR. A later analysis scored TCR-TCR, TCR-HLA and TCR-CMV co-occurrence with hypergeometric tests, applying a repertoire-size bias correction to TCR pairs. In a later analysis, false discovery rates were estimated by permuting HLA or CMV assignments 20 times. A later analysis grouped co-occurring TCRs with DBSCAN, adding TCRdist sequence similarity when clustering within HLA-allele-positive subsets. Co-occurrence clustering excluded repertoires with fewer than 30,000 or more than 120,000 public chains, plus five with anomalous nucleotide sharing. This immuneACCESS table, as held by TCRdb, lists in-frame sequences with V and J called but not all clones. Of the missing ones, under half trace to an unresolved V gene in checked studies; the others have no known cause. Clonal size and the V and J genes are those of that table, whereas D and trimming came from the DNA. This sample comprises some 170,000 clones, around 80% of them detected only once. The ten largest clones capture about 4.3% of the sample.

Here the chain combines TRBV6-5 and TRBJ2-2, with no reliable assignment of the D segment. Sequenced sample: PBMCs. The sequence came from a man aged 30 to 39 in good health and CMV-seronegative. The CDR3 reads as follows: CASSTRIRGELFF. The bases are TGTGCCAGCAGTACGAGGATACGGGGGGAGCTGTTTTTT.